One and the same sample provided the 21 T cell receptor beta chains below, sequenced in a study of preoperative IRX-2 immunotherapy in early breast cancer. Measured with immunoSEQ multiplex PCR; TCRdb has only the in-frame clones, and not every one. The sample contains roughly 27,000 clones, 82% of which appear only once. Treatment here: preoperative locoregional IRX-2 cytokine immunotherapy. The sample was gathered from a patient treated with IRX-2 immunotherapy. The receptors were gathered from a human donor with breast cancer.

CDR3 DNA sequence: TGCGCCAGCAGCTTGGCCACGGCAGGATCCCAGGGTGAGCAGTTCTTC. As protein: CASSLATAGSQGEQFF. The genes are TRBV5-1 and TRBJ2-1; D may be TRBD1 (5 bases). This CDR3 is 16 amino acids long. Trimming pared 0 bases from V and 9 bases from J, leaving 19 bases between. In germline, CDR1 is SGHRS, CDR2 YFSETQ.

In this sample, this clone turned up once. The rearrangement uses TRBV28 and TRBJ2-7; 7 nucleotides line up with TRBD1. The germline V gene has CDR1 MDHEN and CDR2 SYDVKM. The CDR3 is 14 amino acids. After removal of 5 bases from V and 7 bases from J, the junction contained 11 bases not matched to a gene. CDR3 nucleotides: TGTGCCAGCAGTCAAAGGACAGGTTTAGGAGAGCAGTACTTC. It codes for CASSQRTGLGEQYF.

This clone showed up just once. The CDR3 reads CASRNTGGGSYNEQFF. CDR3 nucleotide sequence: TGTGCCAGTAGAAACACAGGGGGCGGGTCCTACAATGAGCAGTTCTTC. The chain is built from TRBV19 and TRBJ2-1; 9 positions agree with TRBD1. This CDR3 contains 16 residues. V dropped 6 bases and J dropped 1; count of bases not matched to a gene: 7. Germline-derived CDR1 and CDR2 are LNHDA and SQIVND (reference sequence).

This clone appeared once. The chain couples TRBV15 to TRBJ1-4, with D maybe TRBD1 (5 bases). This CDR3 is 14 amino acids long. CDR1 is LNHNV, CDR2 YYDKDF, per germline (reference sequence). The ends were cut back, 7 bases at V and 8 bases at J, with 17 bases in the middle. This chain's CDR3 is CATNTQLGGEKLFF. CDR3 coding DNA: TGTGCCACCAACACCCAGCTTGGGGGAGAAAAACTGTTTTTT.

The chain couples TRBV6-8 to TRBJ2-7, with D tentatively TRBD2 (6 bases). CDR1 and CDR2 (germline): MNHGY, SAAAGT. With 4 bases removed from V and 7 bases from J, the gap between germline ends came to 20 bases. The CDR3 covers 15 residues. DNA of the CDR3: TGTGCCAGCAGTTCAGATGGAACAGCGGGCTGGGAGCAGTACTTC. Translating gives CASSSDGTAGWEQYF.

This chain connects TRBV6-8 to TRBJ1-1; D gene ambiguous. The V end was cut by 6 bases, the J end by 5 bases, with 13 bases between. This CDR3 is built from 13 residues. CDR1 is MNHGY and CDR2 is SAAAGT in the germline V gene. CDR3 region: CASRLGSGTEAFF. CDR3 bases: TGTGCCAGCAGACTGGGCTCGGGTACTGAAGCTTTCTTT.

J is TRBJ1-6 and V is TRBV19, with D tentatively TRBD1 (5 bases). Germline CDR1 LNHDA, CDR2 SQIVND (reference sequence). The CDR3 is 14 amino acids. V gave up 3 bases and J gave up 8 bases, with 11 bases separating them. CDR3 bases: TGTGCCAGTAGTATCGGGGGAATCCATTCACCCCTCCACTTT. Its protein product is CASSIGGIHSPLHF.

This clone showed up just a few times. One end of the junction fails to match germline, which may point to a read error. The chain links TRBV6-8 to TRBJ1-5; 9 positions match TRBD1. The germline V gene encodes CDR1 MNHGY and CDR2 SAAAGT. CDR3 length: 14 amino acids. CDR3 DNA: TGTGCCAGCAGCCGAACAGGGGGCGGTCAGCCCCAACATTTT. It encodes CASSRTGGGQPQHF.

The rearrangement links TRBV6-8 to TRBJ2-2, with D unresolved. From germline, CDR1 is MNHGY and CDR2 SAAAGT. The CDR3 spans 13 residues. The V gene lost 0 bases and the J gene lost 6 bases, with 5 bases spanning the gap. CDR3 sequence (DNA): TGTGCCAGCAGTTACTCAATATCCGGGGAGCTGTTTTTT. This encodes CASSYSISGELFF.

This clone has only one observation. This chain joins TRBV18 and TRBJ2-7; 10 bases are a match to TRBD2. This CDR3 is built from 13 residues. Losses at the gene ends were 8 bases for V and 1 base for J; bases not matched to a gene: 2. Germline CDR1 is KGHSH and CDR2 is LQKENI. CDR3 coding DNA: TGTGCCAGCCAGACTAGCGGGTCCTACGAGCAGTACTTC. Translating gives CASQTSGSYEQYF.

The CDR3 loop reads CASSQDRNQPQHF. The CDR3, as DNA: TGTGCCAGCAGCCAGGACAGGAATCAGCCCCAGCATTTT. The chain carries TRBV7-1 and TRBJ1-5; 7 positions match TRBD1. TRBV7-1 is an ORF; its function is uncertain. CDR3 length equals 13 residues. The V gene end was trimmed by 5 bases and the J gene end by 4 bases; junction bases not matched to a gene: 2.

V usage is TRBV18 and J usage is TRBJ1-1; D is uncertain. Germline CDR1 KGHSH, CDR2 LQKENI. Trimming took 4 bases from V and 2 from J, leaving 11 bases between them. The CDR3 extends over 14 amino acids. This chain's CDR3 is CASSHQPENTEAFF. The CDR3 nucleotides read TGTGCCAGCTCACACCAGCCGGAAAACACTGAAGCTTTCTTT.

V usage is TRBV6-8 and J usage is TRBJ2-7; D might be TRBD1 (5 bases). V was shortened by 10 bases and J by 2 bases, with 15 bases between the two germline ends. The length of the CDR3 is 13 residues. Germline V lookup: CDR1 MNHGY, CDR2 SAAAGT. The CDR3 reads CAIRAAGAYEQYF. The CDR3 nucleotides read TGTGCCATCAGGGCGGCAGGAGCCTACGAGCAGTACTTC.

This chain connects TRBV14 to TRBJ2-2; D might be TRBD1 (5 bases). V was shortened by 4 bases and J by 10 bases, with 19 bases between the two germline ends. This CDR3 is built from 15 residues. Germline CDR1 and CDR2: SGHDN and FVKESK. Written as DNA, the CDR3 is TGTGCCAGCAGCCCCCGACAGAGAACACCGGCGGAGCTGTTTTTT. Translation: CASSPRQRTPAELFF.

The gene calls are TRBV5-1 and TRBJ2-7; possible D gene TRBD2, 5 bases. The CDR3 length is 15 residues. In germline, CDR1 is SGHRS, CDR2 YFSETQ. V was pared by 5 bases and J by 5 bases, with 20 bases between. The CDR3 here is CASRGLSQGRDEQYF. In nucleotides, the CDR3 is TGCGCCAGCAGAGGATTGAGCCAAGGGAGAGACGAGCAGTACTTC.

The chain is built from TRBV6-8 and TRBJ1-2; 7 bases are a match to TRBD1. Germline CDR1 and CDR2: MNHGY and SAAAGT. The CDR3 loop spans 15 amino acids. The junction had 5 bases not matched to a gene; V was cut back by 0 bases and J by 4 bases. The CDR3, as DNA: TGTGCCAGCAGTTACTCGGAGGGGGCCATCTATGGCTACACCTTC. This translates into CASSYSEGAIYGYTF.

CDR3 protein: CAIRKLAGVNTYEQYF. CDR3 DNA sequence: TGTGCCATCAGGAAACTAGCGGGAGTTAATACCTACGAGCAGTACTTC. The chain is built from TRBV6-8 and TRBJ2-7, with 11 bases aligning to TRBD2. The germline CDR1 and CDR2 sequences are MNHGY and SAAAGT. The CDR3 is 16 residues long. The J segment lost 2 bases and the V segment lost 10 bases, leaving 13 bases of the junction unmatched.

This chain joins TRBV12-2 and TRBJ1-2; TRBD1 was called by the table and not checked on the DNA. TRBV12-2 is a pseudogene segment. CDR3 length: 14 amino acids. CDR3 loop: CATRDRRDYYGYTF. The CDR3 coding sequence is TGTGCCACCCGGGACAGAAGAGATTACTATGGCTACACCTTC.

The chain recombines TRBV18 with TRBJ2-3, with D tentatively TRBD1 (5 bases). This CDR3 comprises 15 residues. CDR1 and CDR2 (germline): KGHSH, LQKENI. Trimming pared 6 bases from V and 0 bases from J, leaving 13 bases between. The CDR3 loop is CASSLTETSTDTQYF. The CDR3 DNA sequence: TGTGCCAGCTCCTTGACAGAAACTAGCACAGATACGCAGTATTTT.

The chain combines TRBV5-1 with TRBJ1-3; D call uncertain. V was trimmed by 4 bases and J by 0 bases, leaving 8 bases between them. The germline gives CDR1 SGHRS, CDR2 YFSETQ. This CDR3 comprises 14 residues. The CDR3 sequence: CASSKGDSGNTIYF. The DNA for the CDR3 is TGCGCCAGCAGCAAGGGCGACTCTGGAAACACCATATATTTT.

The chain links TRBV6-7 to TRBJ1-1; no clear D. TRBV6-7 is labeled an ORF, and its function is uncertain. V gave up 5 bases and J gave up 1 base, with 17 bases separating them. The CDR3 consists of 16 residues. The CDR3 DNA reads as TGTGCCAGCAGTCATAGCCCCGACTGGCGGAACACTGAAGCTTTCTTT. Amino acids: CASSHSPDWRNTEAFF.